This T cell receptor beta chain was profiled in a study of blood T cells in healthy people across ages. The J segment lost 5 bases and the V segment lost 2 bases, leaving 6 bases of the junction unmatched. Germline V gene data show CDR1 as DFQATT and CDR2 as SNEGSKA (reference sequence). CDR3 size: 15 residues. A J-beta primer mix and a sample-barcoded 5' primer were used in a second PCR of about 7 to 12 cycles. TCRdb passed the 5' RACE reads through MiXCR, listing each CDR3 protein once. This table holds about 640,000 distinct CDR3 sequences, approximately 30% found once. This clonotype was seen many times.

This sequence originates from a woman of 80 years or more in good health. The chain has TRBV20-1 and TRBJ1-6; 7 nucleotides agree with TRBD1. Material for sequencing was blood. The CDR3 sequence: CSARSARGDNSPLHF. In DNA, the CDR3 is TGCAGTGCTAGAAGCGCCAGGGGGGATAATTCACCCCTCCACTTT.